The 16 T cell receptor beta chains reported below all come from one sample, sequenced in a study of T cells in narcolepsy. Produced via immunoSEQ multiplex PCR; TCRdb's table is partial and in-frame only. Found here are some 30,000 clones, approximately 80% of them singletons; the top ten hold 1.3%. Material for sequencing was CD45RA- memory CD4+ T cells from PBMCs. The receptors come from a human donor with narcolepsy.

The CDR3 protein is CASSETVYGYTF. CDR3 in DNA: TGTGCCAGCAGTGAGACAGTCTATGGCTACACCTTC. The chain joins TRBV2 to TRBJ1-2, with D tentatively TRBD1 (5 bases). Trimming shortened V by 3 bases and J by 4 bases, and 6 bases separated the two germline ends. The CDR3 is made up of 12 amino acids. The germline gives CDR1 SNHLY, CDR2 FYNNEI.

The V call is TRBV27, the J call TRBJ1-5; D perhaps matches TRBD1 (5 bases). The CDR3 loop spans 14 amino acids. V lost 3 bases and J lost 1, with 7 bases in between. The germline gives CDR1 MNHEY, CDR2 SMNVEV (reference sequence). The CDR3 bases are TGTGCCAGCAGTTTGTCAGGGAGCAATCAGCCCCAGCATTTT. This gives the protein CASSLSGSNQPQHF.

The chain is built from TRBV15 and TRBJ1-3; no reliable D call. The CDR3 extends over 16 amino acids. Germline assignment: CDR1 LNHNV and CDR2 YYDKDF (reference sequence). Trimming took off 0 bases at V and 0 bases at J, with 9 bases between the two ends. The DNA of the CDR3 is TGTGCCACCAGCAGAGAGCAGGCCAGCTCTGGAAACACCATATATTTT. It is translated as CATSREQASSGNTIYF.

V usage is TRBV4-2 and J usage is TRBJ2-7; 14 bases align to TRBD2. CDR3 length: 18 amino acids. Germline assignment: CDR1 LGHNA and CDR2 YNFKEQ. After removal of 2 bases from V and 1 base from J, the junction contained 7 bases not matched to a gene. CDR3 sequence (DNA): TGTGCCAGCAGCCAAACTTTCGGACTAGCGGGGGGATCCTACGAGCAGTACTTC. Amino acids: CASSQTFGLAGGSYEQYF.

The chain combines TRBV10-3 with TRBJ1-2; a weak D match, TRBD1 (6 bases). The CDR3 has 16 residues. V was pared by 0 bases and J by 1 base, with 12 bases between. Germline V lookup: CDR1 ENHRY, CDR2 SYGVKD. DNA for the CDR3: TGTGCCATCAGTGAGTCGCAGGGGTCTTTTAACTATGGCTACACCTTC. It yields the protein CAISESQGSFNYGYTF.

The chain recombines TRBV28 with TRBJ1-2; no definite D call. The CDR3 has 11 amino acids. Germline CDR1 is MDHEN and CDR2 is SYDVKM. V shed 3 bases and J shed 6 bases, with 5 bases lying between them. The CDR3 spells CASSLPDGYTF. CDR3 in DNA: TGTGCCAGCAGTTTGCCGGATGGCTACACCTTC.

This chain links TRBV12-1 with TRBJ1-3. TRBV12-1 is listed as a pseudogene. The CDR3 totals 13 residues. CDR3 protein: CASSFSGANTIYF. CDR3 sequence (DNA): TGTGCCAGCAGCTTTTCGGGAGCAAACACCATATATTTT.

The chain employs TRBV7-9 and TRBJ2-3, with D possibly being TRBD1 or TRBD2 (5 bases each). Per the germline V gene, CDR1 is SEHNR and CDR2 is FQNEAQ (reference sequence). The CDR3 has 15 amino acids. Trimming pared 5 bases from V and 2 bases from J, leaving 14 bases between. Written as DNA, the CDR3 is TGTGCCAGCAGCCCGTCCGGGACGACCACAGATACGCAGTATTTT. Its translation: CASSPSGTTTDTQYF.

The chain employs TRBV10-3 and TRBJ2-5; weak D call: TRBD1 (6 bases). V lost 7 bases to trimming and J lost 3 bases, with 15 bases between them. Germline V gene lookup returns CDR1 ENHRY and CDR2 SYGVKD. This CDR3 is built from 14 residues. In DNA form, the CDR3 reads TGTGCCATCACTCGGGACACTAAAAAAGAGACCCAGTACTTC. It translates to CAITRDTKKETQYF.

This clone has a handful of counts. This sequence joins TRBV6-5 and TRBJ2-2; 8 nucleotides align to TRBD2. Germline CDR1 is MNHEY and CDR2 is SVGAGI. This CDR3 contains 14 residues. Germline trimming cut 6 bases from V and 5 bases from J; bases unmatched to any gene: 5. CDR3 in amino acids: CASSRRGGTGELFF. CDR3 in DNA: TGTGCCAGCAGCCGTCGGGGGGGGACCGGGGAGCTGTTTTTT.

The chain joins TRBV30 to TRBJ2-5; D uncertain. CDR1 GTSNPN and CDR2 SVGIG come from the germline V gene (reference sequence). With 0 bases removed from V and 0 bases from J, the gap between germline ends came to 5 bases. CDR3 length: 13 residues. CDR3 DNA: TGTGCCTGGAGTGTACGGAACCAAGAGACCCAGTACTTC. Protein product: CAWSVRNQETQYF.

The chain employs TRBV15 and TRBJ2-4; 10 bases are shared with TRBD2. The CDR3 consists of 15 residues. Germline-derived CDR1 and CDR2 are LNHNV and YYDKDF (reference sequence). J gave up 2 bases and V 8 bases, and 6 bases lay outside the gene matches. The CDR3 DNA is TGTGCCACCTACTATAGCGGGGGGCCCAAAAACATTCAGTACTTC. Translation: CATYYSGGPKNIQYF.

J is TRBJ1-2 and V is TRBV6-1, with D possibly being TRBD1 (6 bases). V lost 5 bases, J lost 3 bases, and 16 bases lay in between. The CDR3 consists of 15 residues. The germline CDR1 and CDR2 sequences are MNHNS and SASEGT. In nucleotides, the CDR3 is TGTGCCAGCAGTCAGGTGGTGGGGGCGGACTATGGCTACACCTTC. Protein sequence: CASSQVVGADYGYTF.

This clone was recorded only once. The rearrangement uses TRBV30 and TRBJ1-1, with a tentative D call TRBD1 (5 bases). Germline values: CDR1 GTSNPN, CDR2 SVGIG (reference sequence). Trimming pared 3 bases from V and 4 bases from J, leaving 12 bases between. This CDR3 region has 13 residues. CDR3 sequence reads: CAWRVWGVTEAFF. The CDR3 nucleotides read TGTGCCTGGAGGGTCTGGGGGGTCACTGAAGCTTTCTTT.

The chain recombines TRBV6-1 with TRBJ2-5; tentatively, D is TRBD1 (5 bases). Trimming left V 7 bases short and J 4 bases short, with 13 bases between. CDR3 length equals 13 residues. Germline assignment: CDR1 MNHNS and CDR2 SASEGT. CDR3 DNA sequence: TGTGCCAGCATCAAGGGGCAGCCAGAGACCCAGTACTTC. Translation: CASIKGQPETQYF.

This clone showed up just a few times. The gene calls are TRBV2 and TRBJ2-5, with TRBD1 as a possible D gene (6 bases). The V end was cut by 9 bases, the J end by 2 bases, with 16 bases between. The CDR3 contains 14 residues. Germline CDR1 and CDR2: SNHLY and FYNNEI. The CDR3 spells CASHQGNGQETQYF. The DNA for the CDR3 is TGTGCCAGTCACCAGGGGAATGGGCAAGAGACCCAGTACTTC.